A single sample is the source of the 17 T cell receptor beta chains below, sequenced in a study of cytomegalovirus exposure and HLA in healthy donors. This PCR relied on a set of 60 Vbeta primers and 13 Jbeta primers. Here immunoSEQ multiplex PCR was the method, and the copy in TCRdb shows in-frame clones only, minus some. The listing contains about 130,000 clones. Sequenced: PBMCs. The receptor source for this set is a woman aged 55-69 years in good health and CMV-seronegative.

The chain is built from TRBV7-6 and TRBJ2-1, with D perhaps matching TRBD2 (6 bases). This CDR3 has 12 amino acids. Germline lookup yields CDR1 SGHVS and CDR2 FNYEAQ. Trimming took 5 bases from V and 9 from J, leaving 11 bases between them. The CDR3 DNA is TGTGCCAGCAGCCCTACGGAGGGTGAGCAGTTCTTC. Translation gives CASSPTEGEQFF.

This sequence joins TRBV6-1 and TRBJ2-5; 10 positions match TRBD1. Germline values: CDR1 MNHNS, CDR2 SASEGT. With 5 bases clipped from V and 5 bases from J, the junction kept 5 bases outside the gene matches. The CDR3 length is 14 residues. The CDR3 loop reads CASSTADRGETQYF. The CDR3 DNA reads as TGTGCCAGCAGTACTGCGGACAGGGGGGAGACCCAGTACTTC.

The chain recombines TRBV7-9 with TRBJ2-3; maybe TRBD2 (5 bases). Trimming took off 1 base at V and 6 bases at J, with 5 bases between the two ends. CDR3 length: 12 residues. The germline gives CDR1 SEHNR, CDR2 FQNEAQ (reference sequence). DNA of the CDR3: TGTGCCAGCAGCTTAGGGGAGGATACGCAGTATTTT. Translation: CASSLGEDTQYF.

V and J are TRBV9 and TRBJ1-4; perhaps TRBD1 as D (6 bases). The V gene lost 0 bases and the J gene lost 5 bases, with 11 bases spanning the gap. CDR1 SGDLS and CDR2 YYNGEE come from the germline V gene. The CDR3 totals 15 residues. CDR3 bases: TGTGCCAGCAGCGTAGCGGGGGGCCGGAATGAAAAACTGTTTTTT. Protein product: CASSVAGGRNEKLFF.

V usage is TRBV19 and J usage is TRBJ1-2; D perhaps matches TRBD1 (6 bases). The CDR3 is made up of 11 amino acids. V was clipped by 5 bases and J by 6 bases, with 7 bases between them. Germline V CDR1 and CDR2: LNHDA, SQIVND (reference sequence). CDR3 residues: CASSRTDGYTF. CDR3 coding DNA: TGTGCCAGTAGTCGGACAGATGGCTACACCTTC.

The chain has TRBV27 and TRBJ2-5; 8 bases fit TRBD1. V was clipped by 5 bases and J by 4 bases; unmatched bases: 6. Germline CDR1 reads MNHEY; CDR2 reads SMNVEV (reference sequence). The CDR3 consists of 14 residues. CDR3 amino acids: CASSNQGAGETQYF. CDR3 coding DNA: TGTGCCAGCAGTAACCAGGGGGCTGGAGAGACCCAGTACTTC.

The chain recombines TRBV6-1 with TRBJ2-5, with D maybe TRBD1 (7 bases). Trimming left V 7 bases short and J 5 bases short, with 17 bases between. The CDR3 length is 14 residues. The germline CDR1 and CDR2 sequences are MNHNS and SASEGT. The CDR3: CASIHRGAGETQYF. DNA of the CDR3: TGTGCCAGCATTCACAGGGGTGCGGGGGAGACCCAGTACTTC.

The CDR3 DNA reads TGCGCCAGCAGCAGAGCGGGACAGGGGTATGGCTACACCTTC. This sequence encodes CASSRAGQGYGYTF. The rearrangement uses TRBV5-1 and TRBJ1-2; 10 bases match TRBD1. V lost 4 bases to trimming and J lost 5 bases; unmatched junction nucleotides: 5. Germline V gives CDR1 SGHRS, CDR2 YFSETQ. The CDR3 has 14 amino acids.

The V gene is TRBV27, the J gene TRBJ2-3; a weak D match, TRBD2 (6 bases). V lost 8 bases, J lost 5 bases, and 20 bases lay in between. CDR3 length: 15 amino acids. Germline CDR1 MNHEY, CDR2 SMNVEV (reference sequence). The CDR3 here is CASLTRSGGRDTQYF. In DNA form, the CDR3 reads TGTGCCAGCCTTACCCGCTCTGGAGGGAGAGATACGCAGTATTTT.

The rearrangement joins TRBV9 to TRBJ1-1; D ambiguous. V was shortened by 1 base and J by 3 bases, with 7 bases between the two germline ends. This CDR3 has 13 residues. Germline values: CDR1 SGDLS, CDR2 YYNGEE. CDR3 bases: TGTGCCAGCAGCGTACTGGAGGACACTGAAGCTTTCTTT. Translating gives CASSVLEDTEAFF.

V gene TRBV2 combines with J gene TRBJ1-1, with a tentative D call TRBD1 (6 bases). Between the trimmed V and J ends, which lost 4 bases and 0 bases, there was a span of 12 bases. Germline CDR1 and CDR2: SNHLY and FYNNEI. The CDR3 sequence is 15 residues long. In DNA form, the CDR3 reads TGTGCCAGCAGTGTCGGACAGATCATGAACACTGAAGCTTTCTTT. It translates to CASSVGQIMNTEAFF.

The rearrangement links TRBV5-4 to TRBJ1-2; possibly TRBD1 for D (5 bases). This CDR3 comprises 11 residues. Between the trimmed V and J ends, which lost 2 bases and 8 bases, there was a span of 7 bases. In germline, CDR1 is SGHNT, CDR2 YYREEE (reference sequence). As DNA, the CDR3 is TGTGCCAGCAGCTTTGACAGAGGCTACACCTTC. Translated: CASSFDRGYTF.

The rearrangement links TRBV10-3 to TRBJ2-7; 8 positions match TRBD1. CDR3 length: 14 residues. Germline V gene data show CDR1 as ENHRY and CDR2 as SYGVKD. After removal of 6 bases from V and 2 bases from J, the junction contained 6 bases not matched to a gene. The CDR3 reads CAIRGGQGPYEQYF. The CDR3 coding sequence is TGTGCCATCAGGGGTGGACAGGGTCCCTACGAGCAGTACTTC.

The rearrangement joins TRBV7-8 to TRBJ1-5, with D perhaps TRBD1 (5 bases). This CDR3 spans 15 amino acids. The germline V gene has CDR1 SGHVS and CDR2 FQNEAQ. The germline V and J ends were trimmed by 6 bases and 5 bases, with 17 bases remaining between them. The CDR3 DNA reads TGTGCCAGCAGGATAGGGGAGGGAGTAGATCAGCCCCAGCATTTT. It is translated as CASRIGEGVDQPQHF.

This chain joins TRBV5-1 and TRBJ2-5, with 10 bases aligning to TRBD1. This CDR3 is 17 amino acids long. Per the germline V gene, CDR1 is SGHRS and CDR2 is YFSETQ. Trimming cost V 1 base and J 2 bases; bases outside gene matches: 8. This CDR3 is CASSLFSTGGRQETQYF. The CDR3 DNA sequence: TGCGCCAGCAGCTTGTTTTCGACAGGGGGCAGACAAGAGACCCAGTACTTC.

CDR3: CASSLGLTISYEQYF. The DNA of the CDR3 is TGCGCCAGCAGCCTCGGACTGACGATTTCCTACGAGCAGTACTTC. J is TRBJ2-5 and V is TRBV4-1, with D possibly being TRBD2 (5 bases). Judging by the DNA end, TRBJ2-7 fits better; the J call may be wrong. Germline CDR1 MGHRA, CDR2 YSYEKL. The CDR3 runs to 15 residues.

This chain links TRBV10-1 with TRBJ1-1, with 8 positions matching TRBD1. Unmatched junction bases numbered 6, after V lost 6 bases and J lost 6 bases. Germline V lookup: CDR1 WNHNN, CDR2 SYGVQD (reference sequence). CDR3 length: 13 amino acids. The CDR3 loop is CASSWTGSAEAFF. CDR3 in DNA: TGCGCCAGCAGCTGGACAGGGTCTGCTGAAGCTTTCTTT.